The present entry profiles one T cell receptor (beta chain) with its context. Its specific antigen is unknown. No base qualities exist here, and no much larger clone lies one base off it. The TCR beta CDR3 regions were amplified from the RNA transcripts. A first-round RT-PCR of the TCR CDR3 used the HTBI primer set with the Qiagen OneStep RT-PCR kit. The libraries were constructed in a second round of multiplex PCR and then size-selected and purified. Libraries were sequenced paired-end with 100 bp reads on an Illumina HiSeq2000. The study's processing was this. SOAPnuke was used to process the raw data, removing reads that contained adapters or uncalled bases, had a mean Phred below 15, or lacked an exact match to the constant primer or identifier. COPE v1.2.5 was used to merge high-quality paired reads, and clonotypes were defined as unique nucleotide sequences. Clonotypes were aligned to IMGT TRBV, TRBD and TRBJ reference segments using MiTCR v1.1. The analysis was restricted to V-J combinations with a frequency above 0.0001, which together covered 99.2% of the repertoires. The TCS score was defined as F50 (clonal expansion) divided by E x V (chaos), with BLOSUM62-based TCRdist calculated between CDR3 peptides within each V-J. Welch's t-statistics and random forest reduced some 510 V-J features to 13, which were used in a naive Bayes classifier (R e1071). The public reads were run again by TCRdb, first through fastp at Q25 and then through MiXCR, and only productive beta chains were kept. Each record represents a unique CDR3 protein, reported with the most common genes and DNA among its rows. TCRdb's processing, not the authors', yielded these V and J calls. A total of 300,000 to 450,000 distinct CDR3 sequences appear in this sample, 15% to 18% of them only once. The top ten hold around a quarter of the sample.

Hyperthyroidism patients were newly diagnosed, had a disease duration of under 2 months, and were aged 18 to 65 years. The study excluded patients with uncontrolled infections, other autoimmune diseases, pregnancy or lactation. Diagnoses were established on the basis of clinical symptoms, serum thyroxine and TRAb, thyroid ultrasound, and orbital computed tomography. For progressor patients, blood was drawn at the first diagnosis of hyperthyroidism, before any ophthalmopathy symptoms had appeared. PBMCs were isolated from 10 ml of fresh peripheral blood by Ficoll-Paque density gradient centrifugation. Progressor patients were first diagnosed with Graves' hyperthyroidism and then developed ophthalmopathy during follow-up. Total RNA was extracted using Trizol reagent, and RNA quality was assessed on an Agilent 2100 Bioanalyzer. The sample comes from a study of T cells in Graves' hyperthyroidism and ophthalmopathy (dated by TCRdb to the late 2010s). Notes on the research overall: Peripheral blood was sampled at the time of initial diagnosis, prior to any treatment. Prospective prediction of ophthalmopathy was tested in an independent validation cohort of 18 to 20 hyperthyroidism patients and 17 patients who later progressed to ophthalmopathy. A discovery cohort of about a hundred patients, approximately 45 with Graves' ophthalmopathy and about 58 with stable Graves' hyperthyroidism, was used to find distinguishing TCR V-J signatures. In more than five Graves' hyperthyroidism patients, the study also compared T-cell repertoires from thyroid tissue with T-cell repertoires from blood. The approximately 100 discovery patients were randomly split 7:3 into training and test sets. The paper describes TCR Vbeta CDR3 sequencing of about 140 peripheral blood samples, made up of 40 to 45 ophthalmopathy patients, some 80 hyperthyroidism patients and 17 progressor patients. Following sampling, methimazole starting at 30 mg daily was given to hyperthyroidism patients, and high-dose intravenous methylprednisolone was given to ophthalmopathy patients. Results the study describes overall, beyond this receptor: No statistical method was used to set the sample size in advance, and investigators knew the group allocation. In cross-validation, a model built on a 13 V-J signature told ophthalmopathy apart from stable hyperthyroidism with approximately 90% sensitivity and around 84% specificity, and in testing the same model reached 80%/75%. Blood samples also contained most of the expanded thyroid clonotypes (frequency above 0.001), which suggests that blood repertoires may reflect thyroid immune responses. In validation, progression to ophthalmopathy was predicted by the model with 70.59% sensitivity and 72% to 85% specificity, a median of about 6.8 months before onset.

Trimming removed 7 bases from V and 6 bases from J; the gene matches leave 7 bases unexplained. From the cysteine up to the phenylalanine, the CDR3 has a length of 14 residues. Kept here is only the CDR3 DNA, which spans 42 bases and is read in frame from base 1. Sequences ENHRY (CDR1) and SYGVKD (CDR2) are obtained from the germline V gene. The sequence is built from TRBV10-3 and TRBJ2-3; 10 bases in between match TRBD2. The material sequenced was blood. The TCR comes from a woman aged 18-29 years with Graves' hyperthyroidism that later progressed to Graves' ophthalmopathy. The CDR3 region reads CAIKPSGGPDTQYF. DNA sequence: TGTGCCATCAAACCTAGCGGGGGCCCCGATACGCAGTATTTT.